This record looks at one T cell receptor (beta chain) sequence and its context. There is no known antigen for this receptor. No qualities accompany the bases; no much larger clone lies one base away. This specimen belongs to a study of blood T cell repertoires in COVID-19 (TCRdb year 2020). Turning to the overall study: Samples from collaborators originated in the United States, Italy and Spain and spanned both the acute and convalescent phases of COVID-19. The material from the prospective study consisted of cDNA or gDNA derived from T cells, B-cell-depleted T cells, or PBMCs. Deeply sampled blood TCRbeta repertoires from subjects exposed to, actively infected with, or recovered from COVID-19 were included in the dataset. A freely available public database, intended as a resource for researchers studying the immune response to SARS-CoV-2, is where the repertoires were released. The samples were drawn from the first 160 participants of the ongoing ImmuneRACE study and from under 1,500 subjects provided by 6 global collaborators. The sample metadata nearly always contained a de-identified subject ID, COVID-19 status, age in years and sex. Where available, HLA class I and class II types were taken from metadata supplied by the sample provider and were not determined by assay-based typing. The investigation overall reported the following: The quantity of clinical and demographic metadata differed by source and by participant and was supplied without curation.

TCRbeta CDR3 regions were amplified from genomic DNA by means of the immunoSEQ Assay, a bias-controlled multiplex PCR. In the authors' own workflow: Nucleated cell counts per sample were estimated from amplification of reference gene primers within the assay. To quantify the absolute abundance of each unique TCRbeta CDR3 rearrangement, sequence reads were collapsed and filtered. For each sample, productive Simpson clonality was calculated by taking the square root of Simpson's diversity index across productive rearrangements. TCRdb holds this immuneACCESS table with in-frame rearrangements only. Some clones are missing; in checked studies, unresolved V genes explain under half, and the rest has no known cause. The DNA was the basis for D and trimming; V, J and clone size are from that table. The sample table holds approximately 74,000 clones, of which 79% were seen once. Jointly, the top ten make up 40% to 50% of the sample.

Collaborating institutions collected whole blood in K2EDTA tubes following their own protocols. For TCRbeta analysis, collaborator samples were shipped as frozen whole blood, as isolated PBMCs, or as DNA extracted from either sample type. Sample: peripheral blood. This sequence originates from a human donor in a cohort sampled during active COVID-19.

The nucleotides read TGCGCCAGCAGTGAATGGGGGGAGACTGAAGCTTTCTTT. Its protein reads: CASSEWGETEAFF. This receptor chain uses TRBV10-2 and TRBJ1-1; the D gene is perhaps TRBD1, from 5 matching bases. As encoded in the germline V gene, CDR1 is WSHSY while CDR2 is SAAADI. The V and J ends are trimmed by 3 bases and 5 bases, leaving 10 bases between them. The CDR3 spans 13 residues, from the cysteine through the phenylalanine. Just CDR3 DNA is preserved here, 39 bases in frame from base 1.